In this sample, the clone carrying this TCR beta chain turned up many times. The antigen remains unidentified. This specimen comes from a study of identical twins. Healthy Caucasians made up all donors. Study-wide findings and caveats: In drawing conclusions, the study used cross-sectional statistical analysis and did not follow the same donors. Memory repertoires lacked the insertion deficit that abundant cord blood beta clonotypes showed.

Template switching (which added a universal primer site) was used, and cDNA carried unique molecular identifiers. TCRdb redid the calling of the 5' RACE reads with MiXCR, one entry per CDR3 protein. Of roughly 200,000 distinct CDR3 sequences in the sample, around 8% were seen once. The V and J ends lost 4 bases and 9 bases, in that order; junction bases with no gene match: 11. The CDR3 totals 15 residues. Germline CDR1 and CDR2: MNHEY and SVGEGT. This sample was also put to use in a study of yellow fever vaccine responses in identical twins.

The sequenced material came from memory (CD45RO+) T cells sorted from blood. This receptor was taken from a young woman in good health. The gene calls are TRBV6-2 or TRBV6-3 and TRBJ2-1; 8 bases line up with TRBD2. The CDR3 region is CASSFGGSGAAEQFF. In DNA, the CDR3 is TGTGCCAGCAGTTTCGGTGGTAGCGGGGCGGCTGAGCAGTTCTTC.